The 3 T cell receptor beta chains listed next were all sequenced from one sample in a study of T cell repertoires in cytomegalovirus infection. These TCRs are of unknown antigen specificity. TCRdb recomputed calls from the reads with MiXCR, one row per CDR3 protein. Of about 830,000 distinct CDR3 sequences detected, roughly 33% appear once; the ten largest clones hold around 12%. The material was cultured CD8+ T cells from PBMCs, obtained from culture after CMV antigen stimulation. Every receptor here comes from a human donor in good health (CMV status not recorded). Some clones in this sample may be carry-over from other donors' samples.

The J gene is TRBJ2-3, the V gene TRBV7-3; tentative D call: TRBD2 (5 bases). This CDR3 has 15 amino acids. CDR1 SGHTA and CDR2 FQGTGA come from the germline V gene. Trimming took 5 bases from V and 6 from J, leaving 18 bases between them. CDR3 sequence: CASSVMSLAGDTQYF. The CDR3 DNA reads as TGTGCCAGCAGCGTAATGTCTCTAGCAGGCGATACGCAGTATTTT.

This clonotype has more than one count but fewer than ten. The V gene is TRBV28, the J gene TRBJ2-7; 8 bases map to TRBD1. This CDR3 is built from 15 residues. After removal of 5 bases from V and 2 bases from J, the junction contained 8 bases not matched to a gene. Germline V gives CDR1 MDHEN, CDR2 SYDVKM. The CDR3 sequence: CASSKAGGFPYEQYV. In DNA form, the CDR3 reads TGTGCCAGCAGTAAGGCAGGGGGCTTCCCCTACGAGCAGTACGTC.

This clonotype was seen many times. The chain is built from TRBV7-2 and TRBJ2-3, with 10 bases aligning to TRBD2. Trimming cost V 2 bases and J 0 bases; bases outside gene matches: 20. The CDR3 extends over 22 amino acids. Germline CDR1 reads SGHTA; CDR2 reads FQGNSA. The CDR3 loop is CASSLTPLTSGDDAASTDTQYF. In DNA, the CDR3 is TGTGCCAGCAGCTTAACCCCTTTAACTAGCGGGGACGATGCGGCTAGCACAGATACGCAGTATTTT.